The 5 T cell receptor beta chains below all came from one sample that was sequenced in a study of OX40 agonist ivuxolimab in advanced cancers. The assay was immunoSEQ multiplex PCR, and TCRdb's table has in-frame clones only and misses some. This sample has about 83,000 clones, with about 88% found just once. Sequencing used CD4+ or CD8+ T cells sorted from blood, obtained in a trial of the OX40 agonist ivuxolimab. Every receptor here comes from an adult with an advanced solid tumor such as melanoma, head and neck, liver or kidney cancer.

This chain uses TRBV4-2 with TRBJ1-2, with a possible D match to TRBD1 (5 bases). The V end was cut by 5 bases, the J end by 7 bases, with 20 bases between. Germline V gene lookup returns CDR1 LGHNA and CDR2 YNFKEQ. The CDR3 has 15 residues. The CDR3 region is CASSFPGQGISGYTF. CDR3 coding DNA: TGTGCCAGCAGCTTCCCGGGGCAGGGAATTAGTGGCTACACCTTC.

This clone is a singleton in its sample. This chain joins TRBV29-1 and TRBJ1-2, with TRBD1 as a possible D gene (6 bases). Germline V CDR1 and CDR2: SQVTM, ANQGSEA. V was clipped by 4 bases and J by 6 bases, with 12 bases between them. The CDR3 spans 12 residues. CDR3 nucleotides: TGCAGCGTTGCCCGGCAGGGGAATGGCTACACCTTC. Amino acids: CSVARQGNGYTF.

The V and J genes are TRBV4-2 and TRBJ2-1, with 7 bases lining up with TRBD1. J gave up 7 bases and V 2 bases, and 8 bases lay outside the gene matches. CDR1 LGHNA and CDR2 YNFKEQ come from the germline V gene. This CDR3 is built from 15 residues. As DNA, the CDR3 is TGTGCCAGCAGCCAACCCGGGACAGTGGGTAATGAGCAGTTCTTC. Protein: CASSQPGTVGNEQFF.

V and J are TRBV6-5 and TRBJ2-1; 8 nucleotides line up with TRBD2. Looked up from germline, CDR1 is MNHEY and CDR2 is SVGAGI. The trim removed 0 bases at V and 8 bases at J, leaving 9 bases unmatched. The CDR3 consists of 16 residues. The CDR3 DNA sequence: TGTGCCAGCAGTTACTCCCCGACTAGCGAGAGTGATGAGCAGTTCTTC. It codes for CASSYSPTSESDEQFF.

As to this clone: One junction end does not reproduce the germline sequence, and a read error may be involved. The chain joins TRBV19 to TRBJ2-3; no clear D. Germline V CDR1 and CDR2: LNHDA, SQIVND (reference sequence). The CDR3 has 16 residues. The CDR3 DNA follows: TGTGCCAGTAGCATAGAAATCAGGCCCGGAGAGGATACGCAGTATTTT. This translates into CASSIEIRPGEDTQYF.